One and the same sample provided the 9 T cell receptor beta chains below, sequenced in a study of CD8+ T cells in alopecia areata. Specified treatment: oral pan-JAK inhibitor, 5-10 mg twice daily. Extraction of RNA preceded its reverse transcription into cDNA, which served as the sequencing template. Measured with immunoSEQ multiplex PCR; TCRdb has only the in-frame clones, and not every one. Of around 300,000 clones in the sample, roughly 60% were seen once. Sequences were derived from CD4+ T cells sorted from blood, sampled between weeks 51 and 52, from a patient treated with tofacitinib. The source of these receptors is a human donor with alopecia areata.

Details on this clone: Other DNA sequences in the same sample also yield this CDR3. This chain links TRBV29-1 with TRBJ1-2; 7 bases agree with TRBD1. J gave up 3 bases and V 6 bases, and 1 base lay outside the gene matches. The CDR3 loop spans 11 amino acids. CDR1 and CDR2 (germline): SQVTM, ANQGSEA. This chain's CDR3 is CSVGQDYGYTF. Here the CDR3 DNA reads TGCAGCGTCGGACAGGACTATGGCTACACCTTC.

The CDR3 region is CASSLTTDTQYF. DNA of the CDR3: TGTGCCAGCAGCTTGACCACAGATACGCAGTATTTT. This chain links TRBV5-4 with TRBJ2-3, with D unresolved. Trimming pared 1 base from V and 2 bases from J, leaving 2 bases between. This CDR3 contains 12 residues. Germline-derived CDR1 and CDR2 are SGHNT and YYREEE (reference sequence).

This clone was seen once. The chain links TRBV9 to TRBJ2-1; 7 bases map to TRBD1. The junction had 11 bases not matched to a gene; V was cut back by 2 bases and J by 9 bases. CDR3 length: 15 amino acids. The V gene's germline CDR1 is SGDLS and CDR2 YYNGEE. This CDR3 is CASSVIGGAVSEQFF. The CDR3, as DNA: TGTGCCAGCAGCGTGATAGGGGGCGCAGTAAGTGAGCAGTTCTTC.

The chain joins TRBV29-1 to TRBJ1-2; D is unclear. V dropped 6 bases and J dropped 8 bases, with 19 bases sitting between them. The CDR3 loop spans 13 amino acids. The germline gives CDR1 SQVTM, CDR2 ANQGSEA. The CDR3 nucleotides read TGCAGCGTAGCCTGGGTCCTAAGAAGCGGCTACACCTTC. This translates into CSVAWVLRSGYTF.

The sample holds one count of this clone. The rearrangement uses TRBV30 and TRBJ2-5, with TRBD2 matching 9 bases. The CDR3 extends over 19 amino acids. V lost 4 bases to trimming and J lost 2 bases; unmatched junction nucleotides: 20. Looked up from germline, CDR1 is GTSNPN and CDR2 is SVGIG (reference sequence). The CDR3 is CAWTPGIFFAGGRQETQYF. As DNA, the CDR3 is TGTGCCTGGACCCCTGGGATCTTCTTTGCGGGGGGGCGACAAGAGACCCAGTACTTC.

This chain links TRBV7-9 with TRBJ2-5; D ambiguous. Looked up from germline, CDR1 is SEHNR and CDR2 is FQNEAQ (reference sequence). Trimming pared 10 bases from V and 2 bases from J, leaving 11 bases between. This CDR3 region has 12 residues. The CDR3 reads CANARLQETQYF. The CDR3 DNA reads as TGTGCCAACGCGCGACTTCAAGAGACCCAGTACTTC.

The table lists this clone with a few counts. The chain links TRBV29-1 to TRBJ2-2; D is undetermined. Between the trimmed V and J ends, which lost 4 bases and 6 bases, there was a span of 18 bases. This CDR3 is built from 15 residues. Germline CDR1 is SQVTM and CDR2 is ANQGSEA. The CDR3 sequence is CSVAIQSRRAGELFF. The CDR3 nucleotides read TGCAGCGTTGCCATCCAGTCTCGTCGTGCCGGGGAGCTGTTTTTT.

The chain is built from TRBV7-8 and TRBJ1-5, with TRBD1 as a possible D gene (5 bases). Germline assignment: CDR1 SGHVS and CDR2 FQNEAQ. The CDR3 loop spans 17 amino acids. V dropped 5 bases and J dropped 5 bases, with 22 bases sitting between them. CDR3 in amino acids: CASSPSLREGRHQPQHF. The CDR3 region has the DNA TGTGCCAGCAGCCCCTCTTTGCGTGAGGGGCGGCATCAGCCCCAGCATTTT. Drawing the rest from reference TRBV7-8 and TRBJ1-5, the complete variable domain is GAGVSQSPRYKVAKRGQDVALRCDPISGHVSLFWYQQALGQGPEFLTYFQNEAQLDKSGLPSDRFFAERPEGSVSTLKIQRTQQEDSAVYLCASSPSLREGRHQPQHFGDGTRLSIL.

The rearrangement links TRBV29-1 to TRBJ2-5; possible D gene TRBD2, 6 bases. Trimming cost V 5 bases and J 5 bases, with 12 bases left between them. Germline values: CDR1 SQVTM, CDR2 ANQGSEA. This CDR3 has 12 amino acids. CDR3 nucleotides: TGCAGCGTTCGACTAGAAAGGGAGACCCAGTACTTC. This encodes CSVRLERETQYF.